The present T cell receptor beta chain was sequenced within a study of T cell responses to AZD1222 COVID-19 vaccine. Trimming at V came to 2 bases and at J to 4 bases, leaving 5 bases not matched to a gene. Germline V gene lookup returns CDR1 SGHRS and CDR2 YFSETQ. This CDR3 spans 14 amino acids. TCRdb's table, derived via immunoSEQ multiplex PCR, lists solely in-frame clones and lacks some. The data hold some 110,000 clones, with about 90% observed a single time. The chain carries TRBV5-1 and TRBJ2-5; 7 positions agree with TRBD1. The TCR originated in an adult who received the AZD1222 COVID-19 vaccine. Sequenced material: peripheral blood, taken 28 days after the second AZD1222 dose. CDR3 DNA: TGCGCCAGCAGCTTCTTAGCAGGGGGAGAGACCCAGTACTTC. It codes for CASSFLAGGETQYF. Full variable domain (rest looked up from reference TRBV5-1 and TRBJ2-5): KAGVTQTPRYLIKTRGQQVTLSCSPISGHRSVSWYQQTPGQGLQFLFEYFSETQRNKGNFPGRFSGRQFSNSRSEMNVSTLELGDSALYLCASSFLAGGETQYFGPGTRLLVL.